The entry below gives a single TCR beta chain sequence along with its context. Its matching antigen is unknown. Treatment indicated: roughly ten-day PBMC culture with coronavirus spike peptide pools or control peptides (ViraFEST assay). These CD4+ T cells came from an unexposed donor, sampled before the COVID-19 pandemic (2011-2018). This specimen comes from a study of vaccination and CD4 T cells after COVID-19. Study information: Treatment of control cultures consisted of a CEFX pool, an HIV-1 Nef pool, or no peptide. Study findings and constraints: Going from roughly 21 to 40, median SARS-CoV-2-reactive clonotypes did not rise significantly.

CDR3 length: 17 amino acids. Trimming removed 5 bases from V and 4 bases from J; junction bases left unmatched: 6. Germline lookup yields CDR1 MDHEN and CDR2 SYDVKM. Once obtained from cultured CD4+ T cells, the DNA was sequenced using the Oncomine TCR Beta short-read assay. TCRdb redid the calling of the PCR reads with MiXCR, one entry per CDR3 protein. The repertoire holds around 10,000 distinct CDR3 sequences, with 38% as singletons. This TCR derives from a human donor in good health. Sequenced sample: CD4+ T cells from blood, cultured in vitro. The rearrangement links TRBV28 to TRBJ2-2; TRBD2 matches at 14 bases. CDR3 bases: TGTGCCAGCAGTCCTTCAGGACTAGCGGGGGGCACCGGGGAGCTGTTTTTT. Encoded protein: CASSPSGLAGGTGELFF. The complete variable domain, with remaining parts taken from reference TRBV28 and TRBJ2-2, reads DVKVTQSSRYLVKRTGEKVFLECVQDMDHENMFWYRQDPGLGLRLIYFSYDVKMKEKGDIPEGYSVSREKKERFSLILESASTNQTSMYLCASSPSGLAGGTGELFFGEGSRLTVL.